Presented here are 8 T cell receptor beta chains from one specimen sequenced in a study of T cell repertoires in cytomegalovirus infection. TCRdb re-analysed the reads in MiXCR, keeping a single row per CDR3 protein. The sample has some 700,000 distinct CDR3 sequences; around 35% are singletons. Which antigens these TCRs recognize remains unknown. The sample was cultured PBMCs, taken from culture after CMV antigen stimulation. The receptors come from a human donor in good health (CMV status not recorded). Some clones in this sample may be carry-over from other donors' samples.

The V call is TRBV6-6, the J call TRBJ2-7, with D perhaps given as TRBD1 or TRBD2 (5 bases each). Per germline, CDR1 MNHNY and CDR2 SVGAGI (reference sequence). The V and J ends lost 0 bases and 3 bases respectively, with 12 bases between them. CDR3 length: 15 amino acids. The CDR3 loop is CASSYSGRRDYEQYF. CDR3 nucleotides: TGTGCCAGCAGTTACTCGGGACGACGGGACTACGAGCAGTACTTC.

This clonotype was counted ten times or more. The chain has TRBV4-3 and TRBJ2-1; a weak D match, TRBD2 (6 bases). The CDR3 is made up of 20 amino acids. Per germline, CDR1 LGHNA and CDR2 YSLEER. Trimming removed 1 base at V and 4 bases at J, with 26 bases between. CDR3 sequence: CASSQVGSTRWRTNYNEQFF. For the CDR3, the DNA is TGCGCCAGCAGCCAAGTAGGTAGCACCCGTTGGCGGACTAATTACAATGAGCAGTTCTTC.

This clonotype has just a few counts. The rearrangement uses TRBV2 and TRBJ1-4; tentative D call: TRBD1 (6 bases). Germline loops: CDR1 SNHLY, CDR2 FYNNEI. Trimming removed 9 bases at V and 7 bases at J, with 15 bases between. This CDR3 spans 13 amino acids. CDR3 bases: TGTGCCAGGTCGGGGGCGCCAGGTGAAAAACTGTTTTTT. Residues: CARSGAPGEKLFF.

V and J are TRBV7-7 and TRBJ2-5; maybe TRBD2 (7 bases). CDR1 SSHAT and CDR2 FNYEAQ come from the germline V gene (reference sequence). This CDR3 has 14 amino acids. Trimming stripped 3 bases from V and 5 bases from J, with 13 bases between. Here the CDR3 DNA reads TGTGCCAGCAGCTTGCGGGGGCCCGGGGAGACCCAGTACTTC. Translation: CASSLRGPGETQYF.

The table lists this clonotype with a few counts. The rearrangement uses TRBV7-2 and TRBJ2-2; perhaps TRBD1 as D (5 bases). The CDR3 consists of 14 residues. Germline V gene lookup returns CDR1 SGHTA and CDR2 FQGNSA. V was cut by 5 bases and J by 7 bases, with 14 bases left in between. CDR3 sequence reads: CASSHFSRGGELFF. CDR3 in DNA: TGTGCCAGCAGCCACTTCTCAAGGGGCGGGGAGCTGTTTTTT.

There are many counts of this clonotype. This chain joins TRBV7-2 and TRBJ2-7; D not resolved. Germline lookup yields CDR1 SGHTA and CDR2 FQGNSA. This CDR3 has 14 amino acids. Trimming cost V 0 bases and J 3 bases, with 9 bases left between them. The CDR3 DNA reads TGTGCCAGCAGCTTAGCTTCCGGGTACTACGAGCAGTACTTC. This gives the protein CASSLASGYYEQYF.

V and J are TRBV19 and TRBJ2-7; 7 nucleotides align to TRBD2. The CDR3 loop spans 14 amino acids. The ends lost 5 bases at V and 2 bases at J; junction bases unmatched: 6. The germline CDR1 and CDR2 sequences are LNHDA and SQIVND (reference sequence). DNA for the CDR3: TGTGCCAGTAGTCCGCAGCGGGGAACCTACGAGCAGTACTTC. This translates into CASSPQRGTYEQYF.

This clonotype was detected only a few times. The J gene is TRBJ1-1, the V gene TRBV19; D is possibly TRBD1 (5 bases). This CDR3 has 13 residues. V was pared by 3 bases and J by 4 bases, with 9 bases between. CDR1 is LNHDA, CDR2 SQIVND, per germline (reference sequence). The CDR3 protein is CASSIWGGTEAFF. The CDR3, as DNA: TGTGCCAGTAGTATCTGGGGGGGCACTGAAGCTTTCTTT.